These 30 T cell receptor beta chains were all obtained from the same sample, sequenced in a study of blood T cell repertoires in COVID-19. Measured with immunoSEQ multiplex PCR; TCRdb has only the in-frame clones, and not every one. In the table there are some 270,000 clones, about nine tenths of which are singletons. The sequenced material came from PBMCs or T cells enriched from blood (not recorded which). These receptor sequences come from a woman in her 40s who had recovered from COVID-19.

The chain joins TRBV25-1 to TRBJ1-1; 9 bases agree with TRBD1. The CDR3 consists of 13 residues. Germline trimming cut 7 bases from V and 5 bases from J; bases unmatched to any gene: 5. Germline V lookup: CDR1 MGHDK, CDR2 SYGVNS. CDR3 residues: CASNGQGRTEAFF. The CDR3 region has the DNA TGTGCCAGCAACGGACAGGGGCGAACTGAAGCTTTCTTT.

The CDR3 loop reads CASSGTGAVSGNTEAFF. In nucleotides, the CDR3 is TGTGCCAGCAGTGGGACAGGGGCAGTTTCGGGGAACACTGAAGCTTTCTTT. The J gene is TRBJ1-1, the V gene TRBV2, with 9 bases that match TRBD1. V shed 4 bases, J shed 1 base, and the junction held 10 bases outside the gene matches. The CDR3 length is 17 residues. Germline V CDR1 and CDR2: SNHLY, FYNNEI.

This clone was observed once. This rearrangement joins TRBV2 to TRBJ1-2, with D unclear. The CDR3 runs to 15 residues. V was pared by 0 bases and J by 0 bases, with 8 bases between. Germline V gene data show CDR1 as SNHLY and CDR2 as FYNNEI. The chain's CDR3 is CASSEALGTNYGYTF. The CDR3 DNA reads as TGTGCCAGCAGTGAAGCACTGGGCACTAACTATGGCTACACCTTC.

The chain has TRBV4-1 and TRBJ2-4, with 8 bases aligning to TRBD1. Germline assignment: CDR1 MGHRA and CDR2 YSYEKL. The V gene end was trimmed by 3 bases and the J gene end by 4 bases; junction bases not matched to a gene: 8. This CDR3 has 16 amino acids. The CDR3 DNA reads TGCGCCAGCAGCCATGTAACAGGGGGTGGTAAAAACATTCAGTACTTC. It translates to CASSHVTGGGKNIQYF.

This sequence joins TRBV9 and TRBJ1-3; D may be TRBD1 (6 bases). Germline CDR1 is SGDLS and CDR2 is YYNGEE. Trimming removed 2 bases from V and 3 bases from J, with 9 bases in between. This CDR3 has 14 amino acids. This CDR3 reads CASSVSGDGNTIYF. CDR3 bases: TGTGCCAGCAGCGTGTCAGGGGATGGAAACACCATATATTTT.

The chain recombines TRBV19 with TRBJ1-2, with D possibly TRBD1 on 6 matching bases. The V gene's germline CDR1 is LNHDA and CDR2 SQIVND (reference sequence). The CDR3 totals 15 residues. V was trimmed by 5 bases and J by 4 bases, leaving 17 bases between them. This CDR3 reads CASSRDEGGGYGYTF. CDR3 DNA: TGTGCCAGTAGTCGAGATGAGGGAGGGGGCTATGGCTACACCTTC. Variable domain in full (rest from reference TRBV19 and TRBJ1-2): DGGITQSPKYLFRKEGQNVTLSCEQNLNHDAMYWYRQDPGQGLRLIYYSQIVNDFQKGDIAEGYSVSREKKESFPLTVTSAQKNPTAFYLCASSRDEGGGYGYTFGSGTRLTVV.

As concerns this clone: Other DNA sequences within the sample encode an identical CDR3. The CDR3 loop is CASSPGRGTEAFF. The CDR3 nucleotides read TGTGCCAGCTCACCAGGTAGAGGAACTGAAGCTTTCTTT. This chain connects TRBV18 to TRBJ1-1; no firm D call. Germline-derived CDR1 and CDR2 are KGHSH and LQKENI. V was pared by 2 bases and J by 5 bases, with 9 bases between. This CDR3 is 13 amino acids long.

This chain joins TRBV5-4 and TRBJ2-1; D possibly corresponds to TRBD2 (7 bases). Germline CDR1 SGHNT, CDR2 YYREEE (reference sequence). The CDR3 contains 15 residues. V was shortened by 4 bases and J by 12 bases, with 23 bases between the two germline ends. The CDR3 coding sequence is TGTGCCAGCAGCCCCCCCGGGGGGATGGGACAATGGCAGTTCTTC. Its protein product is CASSPPGGMGQWQFF.

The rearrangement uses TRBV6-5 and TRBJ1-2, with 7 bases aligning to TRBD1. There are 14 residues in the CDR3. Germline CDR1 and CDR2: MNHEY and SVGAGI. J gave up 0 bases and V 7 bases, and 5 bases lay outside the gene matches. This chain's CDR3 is CASIRQGANYGYTF. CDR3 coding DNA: TGTGCCAGCATTAGACAGGGAGCTAACTATGGCTACACCTTC.

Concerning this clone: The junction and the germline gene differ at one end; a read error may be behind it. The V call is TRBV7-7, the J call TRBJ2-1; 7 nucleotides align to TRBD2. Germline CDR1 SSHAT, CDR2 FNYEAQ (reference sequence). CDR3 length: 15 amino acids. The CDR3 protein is CASSHRMGSGDEQFF. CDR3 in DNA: TGTGCTAGCAGCCACCGTATGGGGAGCGGGGACGAGCAGTTCTTC.

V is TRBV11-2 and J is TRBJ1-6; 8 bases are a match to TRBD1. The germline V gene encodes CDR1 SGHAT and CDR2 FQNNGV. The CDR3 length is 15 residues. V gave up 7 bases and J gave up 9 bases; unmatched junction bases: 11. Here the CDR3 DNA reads TGTGCCAGCACCGCGGACAGGGTCCTTGGTTCACCCCTCCACTTT. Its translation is CASTADRVLGSPLHF.

CDR3 region: CASSADRNSPLHF. The CDR3 DNA reads TGCGCCAGCAGTGCGGACAGAAATTCACCCCTCCACTTT. This chain links TRBV10-1 with TRBJ1-6; the D gene is possibly TRBD1 (6 bases). Trimming removed 4 bases at V and 7 bases at J, with 8 bases between. This CDR3 is built from 13 residues. The germline V gene encodes CDR1 WNHNN and CDR2 SYGVQD (reference sequence).

The CDR3 reads CASSLDRGNIQYF. The CDR3 bases are TGCGCCAGCAGCCTAGACAGGGGGAACATTCAGTACTTC. The chain recombines TRBV5-1 with TRBJ2-4; 9 positions match TRBD1. Unmatched junction bases numbered 3, after V lost 4 bases and J lost 7 bases. The CDR3 spans 13 residues. The germline gives CDR1 SGHRS, CDR2 YFSETQ.

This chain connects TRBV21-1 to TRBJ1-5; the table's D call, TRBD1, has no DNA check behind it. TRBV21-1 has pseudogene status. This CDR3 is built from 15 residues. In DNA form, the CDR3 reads TGTGCCAGCAGCAAGCACAGAGCCCCCAATCAGCCCCAGCATTTT. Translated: CASSKHRAPNQPQHF.

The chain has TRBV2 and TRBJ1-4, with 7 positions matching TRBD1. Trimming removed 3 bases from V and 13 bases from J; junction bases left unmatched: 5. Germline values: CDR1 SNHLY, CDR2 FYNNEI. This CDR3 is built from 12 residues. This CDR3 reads CASSERGHRLFF. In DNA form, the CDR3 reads TGTGCCAGCAGTGAGAGGGGGCATAGACTGTTTTTT. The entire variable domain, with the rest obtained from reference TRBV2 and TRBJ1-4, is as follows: EPEVTQTPSHQVTQMGQEVILRCVPISNHLYFYWYRQILGQKVEFLVSFYNNEISEKSEIFDDQFSVERPDGSNFTLKIRSTKLEDSAMYFCASSERGHRLFFGSGTQLSVL.

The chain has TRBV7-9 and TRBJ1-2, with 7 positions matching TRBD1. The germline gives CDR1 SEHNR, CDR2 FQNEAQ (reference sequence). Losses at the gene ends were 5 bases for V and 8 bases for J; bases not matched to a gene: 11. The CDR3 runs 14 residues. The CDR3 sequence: CASSPTGFSGGYTF. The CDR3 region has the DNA TGTGCCAGCAGCCCGACAGGGTTCTCAGGAGGCTACACCTTC.

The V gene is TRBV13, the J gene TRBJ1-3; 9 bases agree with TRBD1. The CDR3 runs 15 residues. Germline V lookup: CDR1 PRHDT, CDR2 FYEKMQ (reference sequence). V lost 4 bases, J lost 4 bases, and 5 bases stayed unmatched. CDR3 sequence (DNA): TGTGCCAGCAGCTCGGGACAGGGCGTCGGAAACACCATATATTTT. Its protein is CASSSGQGVGNTIYF. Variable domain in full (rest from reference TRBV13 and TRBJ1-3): AAGVIQSPRHLIKEKRETATLKCYPIPRHDTVYWYQQGPGQDPQFLISFYEKMQSDKGSIPDRFSAQQFSDYHSELNMSSLELGDSALYFCASSSGQGVGNTIYFGEGSWLTVV.

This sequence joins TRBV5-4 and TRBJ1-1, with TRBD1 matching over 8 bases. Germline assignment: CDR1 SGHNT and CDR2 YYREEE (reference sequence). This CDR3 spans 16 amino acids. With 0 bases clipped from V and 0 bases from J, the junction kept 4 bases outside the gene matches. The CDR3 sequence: CASSLGQGKMNTEAFF. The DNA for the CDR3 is TGTGCCAGCAGCTTGGGACAGGGGAAGATGAACACTGAAGCTTTCTTT. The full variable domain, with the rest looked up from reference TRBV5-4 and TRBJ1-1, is ETGVTQSPTHLIKTRGQQVTLRCSSQSGHNTVSWYQQALGQGPQFIFQYYREEENGRGNFPPRFSGLQFPNYSSELNVNALELDDSALYLCASSLGQGKMNTEAFFGQGTRLTVV.

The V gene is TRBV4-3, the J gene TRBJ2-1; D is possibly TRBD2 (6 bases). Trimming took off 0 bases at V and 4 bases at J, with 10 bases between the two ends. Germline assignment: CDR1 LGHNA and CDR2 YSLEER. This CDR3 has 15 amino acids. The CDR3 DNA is TGCGCCAGCAGCCAAGATGCTAGCGCTTACAATGAGCAGTTCTTC. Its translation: CASSQDASAYNEQFF.

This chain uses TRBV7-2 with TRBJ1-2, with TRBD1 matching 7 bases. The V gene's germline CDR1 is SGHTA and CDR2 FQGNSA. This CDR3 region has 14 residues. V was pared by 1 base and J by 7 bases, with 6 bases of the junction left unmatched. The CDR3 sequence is CASSLGRGQVGYTF. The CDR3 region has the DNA TGTGCCAGCAGCTTAGGCCGAGGACAGGTTGGCTACACCTTC. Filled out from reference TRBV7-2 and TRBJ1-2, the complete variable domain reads GAGVSQSPSNKVTEKGKDVELRCDPISGHTALYWYRQSLGQGLEFLIYFQGNSAPDKSGLPSDRFSAERTGGSVSTLTIQRTQQEDSAVYLCASSLGRGQVGYTFGSGTRLTVV.

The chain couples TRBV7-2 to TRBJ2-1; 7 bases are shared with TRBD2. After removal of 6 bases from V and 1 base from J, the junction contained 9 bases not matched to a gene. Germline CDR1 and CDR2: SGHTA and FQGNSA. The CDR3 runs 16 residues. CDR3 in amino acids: CASRLGGRSSYNEQFF. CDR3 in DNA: TGTGCCAGCAGGTTGGGCGGGAGAAGTTCCTACAATGAGCAGTTCTTC.

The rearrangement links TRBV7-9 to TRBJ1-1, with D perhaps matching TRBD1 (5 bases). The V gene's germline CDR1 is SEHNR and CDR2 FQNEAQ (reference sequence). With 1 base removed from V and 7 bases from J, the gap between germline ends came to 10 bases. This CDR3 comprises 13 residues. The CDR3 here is CASSLVQGSEAFF. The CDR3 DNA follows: TGTGCCAGCAGCTTAGTGCAGGGAAGTGAAGCTTTCTTT.

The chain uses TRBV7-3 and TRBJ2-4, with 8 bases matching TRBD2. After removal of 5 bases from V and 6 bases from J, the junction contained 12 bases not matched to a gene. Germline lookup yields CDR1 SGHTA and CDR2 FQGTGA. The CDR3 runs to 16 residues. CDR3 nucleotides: TGTGCCAGCAGCCGAGGAGGCGGGAGCGGGGGAAACATTCAGTACTTC. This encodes CASSRGGGSGGNIQYF.

The CDR3 nucleotides read TGTGCCAGCAGCTTAAAGAACAGGGGGCTGAACACTGAAGCTTTCTTT. Residues: CASSLKNRGLNTEAFF. J is TRBJ1-1 and V is TRBV11-2; TRBD1 aligns across 9 bases. Per germline, CDR1 SGHAT and CDR2 FQNNGV. V was pared by 2 bases and J by 0 bases, with 4 bases of the junction left unmatched. The CDR3 totals 16 residues.

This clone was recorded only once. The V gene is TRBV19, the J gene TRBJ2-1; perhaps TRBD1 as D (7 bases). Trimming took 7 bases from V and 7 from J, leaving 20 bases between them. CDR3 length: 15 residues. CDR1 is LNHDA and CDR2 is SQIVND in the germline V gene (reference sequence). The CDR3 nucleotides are TGTGCCAGTACCGACGGGGCAGGGGGGATAAATGAGCAGTTCTTC. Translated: CASTDGAGGINEQFF.

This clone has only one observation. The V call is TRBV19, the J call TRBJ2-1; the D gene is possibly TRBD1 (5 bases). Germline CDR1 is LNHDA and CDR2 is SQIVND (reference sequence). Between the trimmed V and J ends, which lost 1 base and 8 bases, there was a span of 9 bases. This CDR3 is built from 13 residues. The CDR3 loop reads CASSIVGAHEQFF. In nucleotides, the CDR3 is TGTGCCAGTAGTATAGTAGGGGCTCATGAGCAGTTCTTC. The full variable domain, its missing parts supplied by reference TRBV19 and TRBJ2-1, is DGGITQSPKYLFRKEGQNVTLSCEQNLNHDAMYWYRQDPGQGLRLIYYSQIVNDFQKGDIAEGYSVSREKKESFPLTVTSAQKNPTAFYLCASSIVGAHEQFFGPGTRLTVL.

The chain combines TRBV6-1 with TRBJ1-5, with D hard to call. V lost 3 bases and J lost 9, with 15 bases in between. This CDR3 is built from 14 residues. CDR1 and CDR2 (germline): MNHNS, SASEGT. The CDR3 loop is CASSESYPGLPQHF. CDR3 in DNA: TGTGCCAGCAGTGAGAGCTATCCTGGGCTGCCCCAGCATTTT.

CDR3 protein: CASSQDWGHYGYTF. CDR3 in DNA: TGCGCCAGCAGCCAAGATTGGGGGCACTATGGCTACACCTTC. The gene calls are TRBV4-1 and TRBJ1-2; TRBD1 might be the D (6 bases). This CDR3 has 14 amino acids. Deletions cut 0 bases from V and 3 bases from J, with 8 bases between. Looked up from germline, CDR1 is MGHRA and CDR2 is YSYEKL.

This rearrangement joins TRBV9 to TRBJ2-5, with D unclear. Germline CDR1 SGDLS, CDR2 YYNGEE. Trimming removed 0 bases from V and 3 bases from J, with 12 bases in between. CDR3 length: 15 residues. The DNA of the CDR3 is TGTGCCAGCAGCGTAGGTGGGCCGGCTGAAGAGACCCAGTACTTC. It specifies CASSVGGPAEETQYF.

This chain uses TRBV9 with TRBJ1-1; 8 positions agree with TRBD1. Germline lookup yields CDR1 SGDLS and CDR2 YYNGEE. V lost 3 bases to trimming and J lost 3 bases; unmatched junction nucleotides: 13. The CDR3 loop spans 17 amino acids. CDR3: CASSGGQDLWIDTEAFF. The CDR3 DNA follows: TGTGCCAGCAGCGGGGGACAGGACCTCTGGATAGACACTGAAGCTTTCTTT.